The rows below give T cell receptor beta chains drawn from one sample of a study of blood T cell repertoires in COVID-19. TCRdb's table, derived via immunoSEQ multiplex PCR, lists solely in-frame clones and lacks some. The table has around 360,000 clones, approximately 89% seen once. Source material: PBMCs or T cells enriched from blood (not recorded which). Every receptor here comes from a man between 40 and 49 years old in a cohort exposed to, infected with or recovered from COVID-19 (not recorded which). Both conserved end residues are trimmed from each CDR3.

v_gene: TRBV28; CDR3aa: ASSPGRIIRGYT
v_gene: TRBV2; CDR3aa: ASRTGGGNTIY
v_gene: TRBV7-9; CDR3aa: ASIPWEGGEQY
v_gene: TRBV3-1/TRBV3-2; CDR3aa: ASSQDTHYRVGNSPLH
v_gene: TRBV14; CDR3aa: ASSQNGGAKNIQY
v_gene: TRBV7-6; CDR3aa: ASSLQGNQPQH
v_gene: TRBV4-1; CDR3aa: ASSQGGVGMNTEAF
v_gene: TRBV9; CDR3aa: ASSVMGGRGTDTQY
v_gene: TRBV28; CDR3aa: ASSPGQGYEQY
v_gene: TRBV2; CDR3aa: ASSGGGSEAF
v_gene: TRBV10-2; CDR3aa: ASRDTRGTGDQPQH
v_gene: TRBV28; CDR3aa: ASCRDRGLEQY
v_gene: TRBV11-2; CDR3aa: ASSATGPYEQY
v_gene: TRBV5-8; CDR3aa: ASRTDRERNQPQH
v_gene: TRBV5-1; CDR3aa: ASSVGLAEFTDTQY
v_gene: TRBV21-1; CDR3aa: ATIDGTDLEGTNEKLF
v_gene: TRBV25-1; CDR3aa: ASSETRTGSSPLH
v_gene: TRBV18; CDR3aa: ASSPLGQGYSGNTIY
v_gene: TRBV3-1/TRBV3-2; CDR3aa: ASSQTGSYEQY
v_gene: TRBV28; CDR3aa: ASSPSKTTRIYGYT
v_gene: TRBV3-1/TRBV3-2; CDR3aa: ASRTDTVNQPQH
v_gene: TRBV20-1; CDR3aa: SACGLPSTDTQY
v_gene: TRBV7-4; CDR3aa: ASSLESGGGNTIY
v_gene: TRBV19; CDR3aa: ASTGNSDEQY
v_gene: TRBV6-5; CDR3aa: ASTNRDSGYT
v_gene: TRBV7-8; CDR3aa: ASSLARSRTTSGIADTQY
v_gene: TRBV29-1; CDR3aa: SVLKYQVGYGYT
v_gene: TRBV11-2; CDR3aa: ASSSRLAGVGYEQY
v_gene: TRBV5-1; CDR3aa: ASSLGGTANYGYT
v_gene: TRBV3-1/TRBV3-2; CDR3aa: ASSQAGSPGYT
v_gene: TRBV2; CDR3aa: ASTETGFTEAF
v_gene: TRBV19; CDR3aa: ASSIDLRRDEQF
v_gene: TRBV9; CDR3aa: ASSGDRGQSSGANVLT
v_gene: TRBV5-1; CDR3aa: ASSFGQIGETQY
v_gene: TRBV18; CDR3aa: ASSPDRVSDYGYT
v_gene: TRBV28; CDR3aa: ASSLQGTGNTIY
v_gene: TRBV12-2; CDR3aa: ASRFIATEQNTGELF
v_gene: TRBV2; CDR3aa: ASSGSNEKLF
v_gene: TRBV3-1/TRBV3-2; CDR3aa: ASSRQGFSEQY
v_gene: TRBV5-5; CDR3aa: ASSIRGTSTDTQY
v_gene: TRBV2; CDR3aa: ASTVDPGSTEAF
v_gene: TRBV5-1; CDR3aa: ASSPLDNIQETQY
v_gene: TRBV2; CDR3aa: ASIDRAGGSETQY
v_gene: TRBV5-8; CDR3aa: ASSRGQGRTEAF
v_gene: TRBV5-1; CDR3aa: ASSFEAGPAYEQY
v_gene: TRBV18; CDR3aa: ASSPTGTAVYEQY
v_gene: TRBV9; CDR3aa: ASSFGLAGAETQY
v_gene: TRBV6-1; CDR3aa: ASSEYAPGQRDTQY
v_gene: TRBV7-2; CDR3aa: ASSLVMLAANEQF
v_gene: TRBV14; CDR3aa: ASSTRWTGGELF
v_gene: TRBV7-8; CDR3aa: ASTKGGSTSYEQY
v_gene: TRBV19; CDR3aa: ASSYSYNSPLH
v_gene: TRBV5-1; CDR3aa: ASSGGVSGANTGELF
v_gene: TRBV7-2; CDR3aa: ASSAQLAGGNEQF
v_gene: TRBV25-1; CDR3aa: ASSPLDRDDSPLH
v_gene: TRBV5-1; CDR3aa: ASSLIFPPGEVPFYEQY
v_gene: TRBV5-1; CDR3aa: ASSLLAGTSYGYT
v_gene: TRBV7-2; CDR3aa: ASSLIGVSNQPQH